The 12 T cell receptor beta chains below were found in one sample sequenced in a study of blood T cell repertoires in COVID-19. Sequenced by immunoSEQ multiplex PCR; TCRdb stores in-frame clones only, minus some. The sample holds more than 150,000 clones, approximately 84% seen once. Sequenced material: peripheral blood. These TCRs come from a human donor in a cohort sampled during active COVID-19.

CDR3 nucleotides: TGTGCCAGCAGGATCCGGGAGCTTGGGGGTACTGAAGCTTTCTTT. Encoded protein: CASRIRELGGTEAFF. The J gene is TRBJ1-1, the V gene TRBV6-6, with a weak D call TRBD1 (5 bases). The germline V gene encodes CDR1 MNHNY and CDR2 SVGAGI (reference sequence). The V and J ends lost 6 bases and 5 bases respectively, with 19 bases between them. The CDR3 is 15 amino acids.

The V call is TRBV6-2 or TRBV6-3, the J call TRBJ2-6; TRBD1 aligns across 7 bases. The CDR3 runs to 19 residues. V was pared by 2 bases and J by 0 bases, with 10 bases of the junction left unmatched. From germline, CDR1 is MNHEY and CDR2 SVGEGT. CDR3 in amino acids: CASSYRLGTDYSGANVLTF. In nucleotides, the CDR3 is TGTGCCAGCAGTTACCGGTTGGGGACAGACTACTCTGGGGCCAACGTCCTGACTTTC.

The chain links TRBV7-6 to TRBJ1-1; 7 bases map to TRBD1. Germline CDR1 is SGHVS and CDR2 is FNYEAQ. The CDR3 extends over 15 amino acids. With 5 bases clipped from V and 3 bases from J, the junction kept 9 bases outside the gene matches. CDR3 DNA sequence: TGTGCCAGCAGCCAGAACAGGGGAAGGGACACTGAAGCTTTCTTT. This sequence encodes CASSQNRGRDTEAFF.

This clone was seen just once. The DNA of the CDR3 is TGCAGCGTCGCAACCACAGAGACAGATACGCAGTATTTT. Amino acids: CSVATTETDTQYF. This chain joins TRBV29-1 and TRBJ2-3; D not certain. The CDR3 spans 13 residues. V lost 6 bases, J lost 3 bases, and 13 bases lay in between. Germline V gives CDR1 SQVTM, CDR2 ANQGSEA.

This clone was detected only once. The chain links TRBV5-4 to TRBJ2-3; D unclear. The CDR3 consists of 14 residues. The V end lost 0 bases, the J end lost 4 bases, and 9 bases lay between the germline ends. CDR1 is SGHNT, CDR2 YYREEE, per germline (reference sequence). The CDR3 bases are TGTGCCAGCAGCTTGGACACCCGGGCAGATACGCAGTATTTT. It specifies CASSLDTRADTQYF.

The chain uses TRBV6-6 and TRBJ1-1, with D tentatively TRBD1 (6 bases). The germline gives CDR1 MNHNY, CDR2 SVGAGI (reference sequence). The V and J ends lost 5 bases and 1 base respectively, with 11 bases between them. This CDR3 has 14 residues. The CDR3 loop reads CASSQGGGNTEAFF. As DNA, the CDR3 is TGTGCCAGCAGTCAAGGGGGGGGGAACACTGAAGCTTTCTTT.

The chain carries TRBV19 and TRBJ1-3, with D possibly being TRBD1 (5 bases). In germline, CDR1 is LNHDA, CDR2 SQIVND (reference sequence). The germline V and J ends were trimmed by 2 bases and 0 bases, with 8 bases remaining between them. This CDR3 region has 15 residues. The CDR3 region is CASSISGGSGNTIYF. CDR3 coding DNA: TGTGCCAGTAGTATATCCGGGGGCTCTGGAAACACCATATATTTT.

The rearrangement joins TRBV15 to TRBJ1-5, with TRBD1 matching 8 bases. V dropped 2 bases and J dropped 1; count of bases not matched to a gene: 4. CDR3 length: 16 amino acids. Looked up from germline, CDR1 is LNHNV and CDR2 is YYDKDF (reference sequence). CDR3: CATSRKRQGSNQPQHF. The CDR3 region has the DNA TGTGCCACCAGCAGAAAACGACAGGGGAGCAATCAGCCCCAGCATTTT. The full variable domain, completed using reference TRBV15 and TRBJ1-5, is DAMVIQNPRYQVTQFGKPVTLSCSQTLNHNVMYWYQQKSSQAPKLLFHYYDKDFNNEADTPDNFQSRRPNTSFCFLDIRSPGLGDTAMYLCATSRKRQGSNQPQHFGDGTRLSIL.

V usage is TRBV7-6 and J usage is TRBJ1-6; tentative D call: TRBD1 (6 bases). Trimming shortened V by 0 bases and J by 10 bases, and 7 bases separated the two germline ends. The germline V gene has CDR1 SGHVS and CDR2 FNYEAQ. This CDR3 has 13 residues. Written as DNA, the CDR3 is TGTGCCAGCAGCTTAGCGAGGGGGTCACCCCTCCACTTT. Amino acids: CASSLARGSPLHF.

V and J are TRBV7-3 and TRBJ1-1; TRBD1 aligns across 7 bases. After removal of 6 bases from V and 4 bases from J, the junction contained 11 bases not matched to a gene. Germline CDR1 reads SGHTA; CDR2 reads FQGTGA. CDR3 length equals 15 residues. The CDR3 bases are TGTGCCAGCAGTCTCCAGGGGGGCGTGGGCACTGAAGCTTTCTTT. It encodes CASSLQGGVGTEAFF.

The chain combines TRBV14 with TRBJ2-7, with 7 positions matching TRBD1. The V segment lost 1 base and the J segment 0 bases; nucleotides outside the gene matches: 6. The CDR3 extends over 16 amino acids. Per germline, CDR1 SGHDN and CDR2 FVKESK. The CDR3 here is CASSQAGGLSSYEQYF. The CDR3 DNA reads as TGTGCCAGCAGCCAAGCAGGGGGTCTGAGCTCCTACGAGCAGTACTTC.

V is TRBV29-1 and J is TRBJ1-4; 7 bases match TRBD1. Germline lookup yields CDR1 SQVTM and CDR2 ANQGSEA. The CDR3 contains 13 residues. V lost 4 bases to trimming and J lost 5 bases; unmatched junction nucleotides: 4. The CDR3 region is CSVGTGLNEKLFF. The DNA for the CDR3 is TGCAGCGTTGGGACAGGCCTAAATGAAAAACTGTTTTTT.